The table lists the clone carrying this T cell receptor (beta chain) with a few counts. Its specificity is not known. Treatment specified: roughly 10-day PBMC culture with coronavirus spike peptide pools or control peptides (ViraFEST assay). Antigen-specific T cell expansion with peptide pools preceded TCR sequencing in the ViraFEST approach. A half-volume replacement of the medium with fresh IL-2 medium was performed on days 3 and 7. The sample is drawn from a study of vaccination and CD4 T cells after COVID-19. Study-wide results and caveats: A comparatively limited set of convalescent patients was examined, with no early post-infection timepoints. Convalescent patients' median share of reactive clones seen only post-vaccination was approximately 90%.

At the Johns Hopkins FTIC core, DNA taken from cultured CD4+ T cells was sequenced by way of the Oncomine TCR Beta short-read assay. MiXCR, run by TCRdb on the PCR reads, gives a single entry per CDR3 protein. The sample consists of nearly 15,000 distinct CDR3 sequences, 78% of them appearing once. The specimen was CD4+ T cells from blood, cultured in vitro, collected after SARS-CoV-2 vaccination. This clonotype was obtained from a human donor who received a COVID-19 vaccine.

The CDR3: CAIKGDRGENTEAFF. The CDR3 coding sequence is TGTGCCATCAAGGGCGACAGGGGCGAGAACACTGAAGCTTTCTTT. The gene calls are TRBV10-3 and TRBJ1-1; 8 bases align to TRBD1. The V and J ends lost 7 bases and 1 base, in that order; junction bases with no gene match: 8. The CDR3 totals 15 residues. Germline lookup yields CDR1 ENHRY and CDR2 SYGVKD.